The T cell receptor (beta chain) described here comes from a study of cytomegalovirus exposure and HLA in healthy donors (dated by TCRdb to about 2017). With respect to the entire study: An earlier analysis of roughly 500 of the donors reported under 300 Gb of sequence data and around 110 million unique TCR beta sequences obtained from about 180 million T cells. Among the roughly 400 genotyped donors, under 90% belonged to the genetic ancestry cluster associated with self-reported Caucasian donors. Approximately 300 gigabases of sequencing data and approximately 93 million unique TCR sequences were included in an early release covering around 600 HLA-typed donors. Among 300 to 450 genotyped donors of the cohort, an average of roughly 240,000 unique TCR beta nucleotide sequences were sequenced per donor, about a sixth of them non-productive. To study patterns of TCR occurrence, a later analysis re-analyzed previously published TCR beta repertoires from 600 to 750 donors and added high-resolution HLA genotyping. Every discovery cohort repertoire had been produced on one sequencing platform. Besides the first cohort of under 700 subjects, a separate validation cohort made up of over a hundred different subjects was used. Donor age, sex, ethnicity and CMV serostatus were collected together with the repertoire data. A handful of DR-DQ haplotypes were treated as single units for association and clustering because of strong linkage in the cohort. An earlier analysis of 587 of the donors applied high-throughput TCR beta sequencing to assess whether each TCR beta V gene segment acted as functional or pseudogenic. Class I and class II HLA loci were covered by the typing at four-digit resolution. The study aimed to test whether signatures of past pathogen exposure could be identified by cataloging public T cell receptors. To predict cytomegalovirus infection status, the study brought together high-throughput TCR immunosequencing, statistical association of individual TCRs with disease status, and machine learning. The number of typed donors differed by locus: about 629-630 for A, B, C, DRB1 and DQB1; roughly 510 for DQA1; 606 for DPA1; and roughly 470 for DPB1. Genome-wide SNP genotypes for about three fifths of the roughly 670 donors were used in a later genetic analysis, which treated that subset as a discovery cohort. The study used immunosequencing to profile the T cell repertoires of hundreds of subjects and linked those repertoires to cytomegalovirus serostatus. Rather than drawing on any new phenotypic data, the later analysis identified candidate immune exposures from TCR beta sequences and the way those sequences occurred across donors.

Turning to this clone: Its specific antigen is unknown. Nothing much larger sits one base from this clone, and base qualities are not available.

At the junction V is shortened by 5 bases and J by 2 bases, with 15 bases in between. The CDR3 contains 15 residues, cysteine and phenylalanine counted. Only the CDR3 region is kept as DNA, spanning 45 bases read in frame from base 1. From a lookup of the germline V gene, CDR1 and CDR2 are SGHTA and FQGTGA. The cohort comprised fewer than 700 healthy bone marrow donors. At the time of sampling, every cohort member was nominally healthy, though immune exposures that went unrecorded were likely present. The donor was CMV seronegative and was included in the group of about 350 seronegative cohort members. Every donor gave a peripheral blood sample, and the peripheral blood mononuclear cells from that sample were used for TCR beta sequencing. The Qiagen DNeasy Blood Extraction Kit was used to extract genomic DNA from the blood cell samples. The method was the immunoSEQ multiplex PCR assay. For the multiplex PCR, a mixture combining 60 forward primers for TCR Vbeta segments and 13 reverse primers for TCR Jbeta segments was used. A multiplex PCR assay on genomic DNA amplified the CDR3 region of rearranged TCR beta genes. The Illumina HiSeq System was used to sequence the amplified TCR beta libraries as 87-base-pair reads. Per the source publication's procedure: A later analysis tallied roughly 76 million unique TCR beta chains across the 550 to 850 repertoires, and 10 million to 11 million of those chains were shared by two or more donors. A nearest-neighbor algorithm error-corrected the raw reads and collapsed the reads into unique sequences, merging closely related sequences to remove PCR and sequencing errors. CDR3 sequences were aligned to IMGT reference sequences to assign V, D and J gene segments. Each retained sequence needed at least a six-nucleotide match to both a V gene segment and a J gene segment. Rearrangements were called productive when the CDR3 lacked stop codons and stayed in frame with V and J; all others were non-productive. Following IMGT convention, CDR3 was defined as the stretch from the second conserved V-encoded cysteine up to the conserved J-encoded phenylalanine. The earlier analysis of some 550 of the donors excluded any sequence lacking an unambiguous match to a single V gene segment. An earlier analysis of fewer than 750 of the donors called V segments functional above 56.7% productive rearrangements and segregating when the between-donor standard deviation exceeded 5%. A statistical classification framework was built to diagnose cytomegalovirus status from the catalog of TCR beta chain sequences. In a later analysis, V and J genes were assigned by comparing TCR nucleotide sequences against IMGT/GENE-DB human TR gene sequences. A later analysis assigned CDR3 sequences and most-parsimonious VDJ recombination scenarios with the TCRdist pipeline. A later analysis defined each TCR beta chain by its CDR3 amino acid sequence plus V-gene family, and excluded reads lacking a unique V-gene family. To address suspected cross-contamination and a sequencing artifact, a later analysis removed 592 highly shared, low-generation-probability nucleotide sequences. In a later analysis, a clonal expansion index was calculated for each public chain from normalized within-repertoire ranks of inferred template counts. Generation probabilities in a later analysis came from a VDJ recombination model fitted to out-of-frame rearrangements, and those results were checked against IGoR. In a later analysis, hypergeometric tests were used to score TCR-TCR, TCR-HLA and TCR-CMV co-occurrence, with a repertoire-size bias correction applied to TCR pairs. False discovery rates were estimated in a later analysis by permuting HLA or CMV assignments 20 times. In a later analysis, co-occurring TCRs were grouped with DBSCAN, and TCRdist sequence similarity was added when clustering was performed within HLA-allele-positive subsets. Repertoires with fewer than 30,000 or more than 120,000 public chains, plus five repertoires with anomalous nucleotide sharing, were excluded from co-occurrence clustering. TCRdb took over this immuneACCESS table, retaining in-frame rearrangements with V and J assigned. Such tables are incomplete; in checked studies, under half of the missing clones stem from an unresolved V gene, and the remainder is unexplained. V and J calls and clone size are given by that table; D and trimming were obtained from the DNA. The sample table holds 150,000 to 200,000 clones, of which 80% were seen once. The ten largest clones represent about 15% of the sample.

Summary of the overall study and its limitations: The classifier was reported to diagnose cytomegalovirus status with high specificity and sensitivity in both the original cohort and the validation cohort. In an earlier analysis of approximately 590 of the donors, most TCR beta V segments appeared in productive rearrangements about 87% or about 30% of the time, broadly matching IMGT annotations. According to a later analysis, most CMV-associated TCR beta chains appeared to be HLA-restricted, and the HLA associations seemed to be driven largely by CMV exposure. A group of highly shared sequence variants was considered likely to be a technical artifact of the sequencing pipeline. The study gave a list of around 170 TCR beta chains associated with cytomegalovirus. CMV serostatus was the only immune exposure information available for the cohort. V-gene and J-gene trimming of TCR beta chains was associated with a missense DCLRE1C variant in a later genetic analysis, and the association was replicated in an independent cohort. When HLA alleles, especially DR and DQ, strongly co-occurred, attributing TCR associations to individual alleles was difficult. Only TCR beta chains were sequenced in this cohort, and the absence of alpha or paired-chain data limited detectable features. Most TCR sequences were observed very rarely across donors, whereas some public TCRs were present in many individuals. The presence/absence analyses assumed that sequencing depth was roughly uniform across donors, and that assumption may not be true. In a later analysis, TCR association rates were found to vary across HLA loci, with the most associated TCRs seen for DRB1 alleles and the fewest for HLA-C alleles. Three of the identified cytomegalovirus-associated TCR beta chains were confirmed in vitro to be specific for cytomegalovirus antigens. Correlated functional status among segregating V segments might be attributable to linkage disequilibrium, but an unknown experimental factor could not be ruled out. A later analysis reported that several top co-occurrence clusters appeared linked to parvovirus B19, influenza, CMV and Epstein-Barr virus. A further reported finding was that TCR beta sequences accurately predicted the HLA-A and HLA-B alleles for most subjects in the first cohort. A later analysis found that HLA-associated TCR beta chains were more clonally expanded and had lower generation probabilities than equally common non-associated chains. The authors suggested that the approach could potentially be extended to other disease states and immunological phenotypes. According to a later genetic analysis, donors in an Asian-associated ancestry cluster had fewer N-insertions in productive TCRs than the approximately 650-donor mean. At a false discovery rate of 0.05, a later analysis linked 15,000 to 20,000 TCR beta sequences to specific HLA alleles. The earlier analysis of about 600 of the donors excluded fewer than 20 rarely observed V segments, including chromosome 9 orphons, because counts were too low. HLA typing was unavailable for some donors at each locus, so association tests used only the typed subset. The 87-base-pair reads could not distinguish some IMGT-functional V segments, including TRBV6-2 and TRBV6-3, so those segments were excluded.

This receptor was obtained from a woman in her thirties or forties in good health and CMV-seronegative. Recombination connected TRBV7-3 to TRBJ2-5, and perhaps TRBD2 as D gene, on 6 matching bases. Material for sequencing was PBMCs. The DNA sequence follows: TGTGCCAGCAGCCTGAAGGGACTCTCTCAAGAGACCCAGTACTTC. It translates as CASSLKGLSQETQYF.